This TCR beta chain was identified during a study of regulatory T cells in long-lasting Graves disease. This clonotype occurred many times. Time point reported: persistent/refractory GD, antithyroid drugs over 5 years with positive TRAb. Generation of the TCR library employed RNA extracted from PBMCs. Peripheral blood, around 9.4 milliliters of it, was drawn into EDTA tubes. Trimming cost V 0 bases and J 6 bases, with 12 bases left between them. CDR3 size: 15 residues. Germline loops: CDR1 SGDLS, CDR2 YYNGEE. Researchers made TCR beta libraries by using iRepertoire HTBI primers and running Arm-PCR on CDR3 regions. Authors' methods: Samples revealed 62 TRBV and roughly 15 TRBJ segments. One entry per CDR3 protein, called by TCRdb with MiXCR from the multiplex PCR reads. For this entry, the V and J calls and clone size follow TCRdb and not the study's own pipeline. Here the sample spans roughly 400,000 distinct CDR3 sequences, around 20% being singletons.

The TCR sequence derives from a female donor with Graves disease. Source: peripheral blood mononuclear cells (PBMCs), taken when the disease was refractory, from a patient treated with antithyroid drugs. The gene calls are TRBV9 and TRBJ1-4; the D is unclear. The CDR3 spells CASSVGGRGDEKLFF. In DNA form, the CDR3 reads TGTGCCAGCAGCGTAGGTGGACGGGGAGATGAAAAACTGTTTTTT.